This T cell receptor beta chain stems from a study of blood T cell repertoires in COVID-19 (TCRdb year 2020). As for the study more broadly: Collaborator samples came from the United States, Italy and Spain and covered acute and convalescent phases of COVID-19. Subjects who had been exposed to COVID-19, were actively infected with it, or had recovered from it provided the deeply sampled blood TCRbeta repertoires that made up the dataset. Where available, HLA class I and class II types were taken from metadata supplied by the sample provider and were not determined by assay-based typing. The samples were drawn from the first 160 participants of the ongoing ImmuneRACE study and from 950 to 1,500 subjects provided by 6 global collaborators. The prospective study material was composed of cDNA or gDNA derived from T cells, B-cell-depleted T cells, or PBMCs. The repertoires were made available in a free public database intended to serve as a resource for research on the immune response to SARS-CoV-2. A de-identified subject ID, COVID-19 status, age in years and sex were almost always included in the sample metadata.

Including the terminal cysteine and phenylalanine, the CDR3 comprises 12 residues. This entry keeps only the CDR3 DNA: 36 bases, framed from base 1. CDR1 is given as GTSNPN and CDR2 as SVGIG, both from the germline V gene (reference sequence). The junction carries 4 bases between V and J, which are trimmed by 0 bases and 1 base respectively. A second Seattle source provided samples from volunteer blood donors who had recovered from COVID-19. The collaborating institutions used their own protocols to collect whole blood in K2EDTA tubes. For TCRbeta analysis, collaborators shipped samples as frozen whole blood, isolated PBMCs, or DNA extracted from either of those sample types. TCRbeta CDR3 regions were amplified from genomic DNA by means of the immunoSEQ Assay, a bias-controlled multiplex PCR. As for the original processing: Nucleated cell counts per sample were estimated from amplification of reference gene primers within the assay. To quantify the absolute abundance of each unique TCRbeta CDR3 rearrangement, sequence reads were collapsed and filtered. Productive Simpson clonality was computed per sample as the square root of Simpson's diversity index over productive rearrangements. TCRdb took this table from immuneACCESS and kept in-frame rearrangements with V and J called. Such tables lack part of the clones; where checked against another copy, unresolved V genes explain under half of the gap, and the rest is unexplained. The V and J calls and the clone size are those of that table, but D and trimming were determined from the DNA. Across this sample there are 240,000 or so clones, with more than 70% seen only once. Clones ranked in the top ten supply about 1% of the sample.

Overall results and qualifications from the work: The amount of clinical and demographic metadata varied by source and participant and was provided uncurated.

The table lists this clone with a count of one. Its antigen is not yet known. Per-base qualities were not stored, and no clone one base away is much larger. This receptor was taken from a woman in her thirties or forties who had recovered from COVID-19. Sequenced: peripheral blood. The chain was built from TRBV30 and TRBJ2-7; confidence is insufficient to name the D gene. The CDR3 is CAWSVRSYEQYF. The nucleotide sequence reads TGTGCCTGGAGTGTACGGTCCTACGAGCAGTACTTC.